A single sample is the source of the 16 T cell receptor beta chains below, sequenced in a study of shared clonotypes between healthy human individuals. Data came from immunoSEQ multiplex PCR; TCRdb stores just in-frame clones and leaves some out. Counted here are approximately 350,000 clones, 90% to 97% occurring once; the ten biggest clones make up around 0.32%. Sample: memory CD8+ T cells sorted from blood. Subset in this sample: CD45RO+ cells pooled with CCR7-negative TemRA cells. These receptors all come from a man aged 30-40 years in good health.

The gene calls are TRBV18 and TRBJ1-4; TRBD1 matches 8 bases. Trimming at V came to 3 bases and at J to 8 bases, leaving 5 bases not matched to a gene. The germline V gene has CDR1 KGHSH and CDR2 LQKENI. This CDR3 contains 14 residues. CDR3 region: CASSPLTGVEKLFF. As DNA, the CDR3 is TGTGCCAGCTCACCGCTGACAGGGGTGGAAAAACTGTTTTTT.

The CDR3 here is CAIAGPGEAYEQYF. The CDR3 region has the DNA TGTGCCATCGCGGGACCAGGGGAGGCCTACGAGCAGTACTTC. The chain couples TRBV10-3 to TRBJ2-7; the D call may be TRBD1 or TRBD2 (6 bases each). The CDR3 covers 14 residues. Trimming took 8 bases from V and 2 from J, leaving 16 bases between them. Germline CDR1 reads ENHRY; CDR2 reads SYGVKD.

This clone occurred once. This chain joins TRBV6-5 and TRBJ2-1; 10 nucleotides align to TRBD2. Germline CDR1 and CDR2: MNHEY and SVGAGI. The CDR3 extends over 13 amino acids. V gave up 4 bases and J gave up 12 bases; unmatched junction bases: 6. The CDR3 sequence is CASSSLAGAWQFF. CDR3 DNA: TGTGCCAGCAGTTCCCTAGCGGGAGCTTGGCAGTTCTTC.

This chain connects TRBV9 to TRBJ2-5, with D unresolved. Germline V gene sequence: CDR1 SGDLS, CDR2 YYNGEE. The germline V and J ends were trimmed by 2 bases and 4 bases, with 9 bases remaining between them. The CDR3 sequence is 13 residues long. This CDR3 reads CASSVESPETQYF. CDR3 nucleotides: TGTGCCAGCAGCGTTGAGTCCCCAGAGACCCAGTACTTC.

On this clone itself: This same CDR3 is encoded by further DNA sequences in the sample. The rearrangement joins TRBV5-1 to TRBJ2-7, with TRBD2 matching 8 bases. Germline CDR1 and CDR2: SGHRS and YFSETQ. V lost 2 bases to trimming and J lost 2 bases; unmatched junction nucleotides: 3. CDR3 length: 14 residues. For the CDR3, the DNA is TGCGCCAGCAGCTTAGCGGGAGCGGCCTACGAGCAGTACTTC. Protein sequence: CASSLAGAAYEQYF.

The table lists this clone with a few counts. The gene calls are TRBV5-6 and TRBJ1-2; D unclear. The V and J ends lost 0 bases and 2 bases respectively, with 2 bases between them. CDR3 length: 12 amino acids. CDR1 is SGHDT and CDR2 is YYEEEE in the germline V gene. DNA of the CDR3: TGTGCCAGCAGCTTGGACAACTATGGCTACACCTTC. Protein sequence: CASSLDNYGYTF.

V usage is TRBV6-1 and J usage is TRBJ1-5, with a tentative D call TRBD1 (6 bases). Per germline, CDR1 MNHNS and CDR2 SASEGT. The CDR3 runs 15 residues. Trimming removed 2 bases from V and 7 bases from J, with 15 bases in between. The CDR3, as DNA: TGTGCCAGCAGTGAATCATCGAGGGGGGCGCAGCCCCAGCATTTT. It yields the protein CASSESSRGAQPQHF.

Here the CDR3 DNA reads TGTGCCAGCAGCGTAGGGGACAATGAGCAGTTCTTC. Protein sequence: CASSVGDNEQFF. This rearrangement joins TRBV9 to TRBJ2-1, with D hard to call. This CDR3 spans 12 amino acids. CDR1 is SGDLS, CDR2 YYNGEE, per germline. The germline V and J ends were trimmed by 0 bases and 5 bases, with 3 bases remaining between them.

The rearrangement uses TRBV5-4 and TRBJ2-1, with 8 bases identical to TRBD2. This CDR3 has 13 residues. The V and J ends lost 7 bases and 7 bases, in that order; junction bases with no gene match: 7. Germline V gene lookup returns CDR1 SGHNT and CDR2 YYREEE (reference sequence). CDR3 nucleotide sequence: TGTGCCAGCCACGGGAGGGCCGGAAATGAGCAGTTCTTC. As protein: CASHGRAGNEQFF. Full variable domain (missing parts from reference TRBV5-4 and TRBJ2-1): ETGVTQSPTHLIKTRGQQVTLRCSSQSGHNTVSWYQQALGQGPQFIFQYYREEENGRGNFPPRFSGLQFPNYSSELNVNALELDDSALYLCASHGRAGNEQFFGPGTRLTVL.

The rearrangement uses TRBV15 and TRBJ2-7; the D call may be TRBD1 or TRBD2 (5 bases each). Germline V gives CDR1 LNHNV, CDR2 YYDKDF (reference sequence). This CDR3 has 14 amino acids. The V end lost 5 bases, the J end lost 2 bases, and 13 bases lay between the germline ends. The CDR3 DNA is TGTGCCACCAGCGAGACGGGGCCCCCCTACGAGCAGTACTTC. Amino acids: CATSETGPPYEQYF.

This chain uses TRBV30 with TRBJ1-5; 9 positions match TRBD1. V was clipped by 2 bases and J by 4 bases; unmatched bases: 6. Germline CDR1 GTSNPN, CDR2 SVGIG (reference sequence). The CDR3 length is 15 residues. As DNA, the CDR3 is TGTGCCTGGAGTCGAGGACAGGGGAGGAATCAGCCCCAGCATTTT. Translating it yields CAWSRGQGRNQPQHF.

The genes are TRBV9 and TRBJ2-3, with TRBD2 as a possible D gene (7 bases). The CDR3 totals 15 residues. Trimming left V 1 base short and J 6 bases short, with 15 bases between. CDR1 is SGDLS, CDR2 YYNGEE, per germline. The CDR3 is CASSVYPKGGDTQYF. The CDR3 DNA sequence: TGTGCCAGCAGCGTATACCCAAAGGGGGGGGATACGCAGTATTTT. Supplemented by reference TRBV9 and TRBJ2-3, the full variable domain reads DSGVTQTPKHLITATGQRVTLRCSPRSGDLSVYWYQQSLDQGLQFLIQYYNGEERAKGNILERFSAQQFPDLHSELNLSSLELGDSALYFCASSVYPKGGDTQYFGPGTRLTVL.

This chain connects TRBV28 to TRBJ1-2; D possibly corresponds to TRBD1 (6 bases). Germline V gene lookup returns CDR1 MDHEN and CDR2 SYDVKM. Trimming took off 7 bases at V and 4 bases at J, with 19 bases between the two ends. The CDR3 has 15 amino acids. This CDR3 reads CASKSPRGFGYGYTF. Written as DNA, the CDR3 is TGTGCCAGCAAAAGTCCCAGGGGATTCGGCTATGGCTACACCTTC.

The CDR3 region has the DNA TGTGCCAGCAGCTTCAGGGGGCTTAGAGAGCAGTACTTC. Translation: CASSFRGLREQYF. V gene TRBV7-2 combines with J gene TRBJ2-7, with TRBD1 identical over 8 bases. V lost 3 bases and J lost 7; bases outside the gene matches: 5. Germline-derived CDR1 and CDR2 are SGHTA and FQGNSA. The CDR3 has 13 amino acids.

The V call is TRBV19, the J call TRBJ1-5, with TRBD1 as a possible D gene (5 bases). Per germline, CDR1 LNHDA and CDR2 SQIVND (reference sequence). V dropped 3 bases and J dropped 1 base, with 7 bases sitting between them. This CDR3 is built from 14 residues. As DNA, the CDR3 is TGTGCCAGTAGTATGCAGGGAAGCAATCAGCCCCAGCATTTT. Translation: CASSMQGSNQPQHF.

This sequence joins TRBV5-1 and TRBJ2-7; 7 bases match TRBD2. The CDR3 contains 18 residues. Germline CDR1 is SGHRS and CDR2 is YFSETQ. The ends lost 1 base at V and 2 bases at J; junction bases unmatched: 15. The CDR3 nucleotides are TGCGCCAGCAGCTTGATTCCTGCCGCTAGCGGCCCTCCCTACGAGCAGTACTTC. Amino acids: CASSLIPAASGPPYEQYF.